The source of this TCR beta chain is a study of regulatory T cells in long-lasting Graves disease. Study-level findings and limits: Segments TRBV28, TRBJ1-2 and TRBJ2-5 showed preferential usage in persistent disease.

The TCR beta library used iRepertoire HTBI primers with Arm-PCR amplification of CDR3. TCRdb ran MiXCR on the multiplex PCR reads and lists one entry per CDR3 protein. The table has fewer than 450,000 distinct CDR3 sequences, roughly 15% seen once; the top ten hold approximately 8%. The CDR3 length is 16 residues. Germline lookup yields CDR1 SNHLY and CDR2 FYNNEI. V lost 10 bases and J lost 0, with 22 bases in between. This clonotype was counted at least ten times. What it binds is unknown. The time point here: newly diagnosed GD, antithyroid drugs for less than 3 months. The TCR library was made from RNA that had been extracted from PBMCs in TRIzol. These data were likewise used in another study, on T cells in Graves' hyperthyroidism and ophthalmopathy. That study reports: Patients were aged 18 to 65, had disease duration under 2 months, and had newly diagnosed hyperthyroidism. With the HTBI primer set, the TCR CDR3 went through a first round of RT-PCR.

V gene TRBV2 combines with J gene TRBJ2-7; D unresolved. The clonotype originates from a woman in her forties with Graves disease. This specimen was peripheral blood mononuclear cells (PBMCs), taken at new diagnosis, from a patient treated with antithyroid drugs. CDR3 nucleotide sequence: TGTGCCACTCTGGGCCGAACGGACGCAGACTCCTACGAGCAGTACTTC. As protein: CATLGRTDADSYEQYF.